One and the same sample provided the 11 T cell receptor beta chains below, sequenced in a study of T-cell reconstitution after alpha-beta-depleted transplantation in children. Molecular barcoding with unique molecular identifiers was used for the TCRbeta library. TCRdb re-called the PCR reads through MiXCR, storing one row per CDR3 protein. Among about 830,000 distinct CDR3 sequences, approximately 15% were seen once, and the ten largest hold approximately 4.5%. The source was PBMCs, mostly from graft donor cells, collected 360 days after TCRalphabeta/CD19-depleted stem cell transplant. The source is a male patient younger than 18 who had a stem cell transplant for acute lymphoblastic leukemia, so the T cells may come from the graft donor.

The chain is built from TRBV5-8 and TRBJ2-1, with a possible D match to TRBD2 (5 bases). Germline loops: CDR1 SGHTS, CDR2 YDEGEE. Trimming took off 6 bases at V and 1 base at J, with 11 bases between the two ends. The CDR3 is made up of 14 amino acids. Here the CDR3 reads CASTMDFSYNEQFF. As DNA, the CDR3 is TGTGCCAGCACCATGGACTTTTCCTACAATGAGCAGTTCTTC. Using reference TRBV5-8 and TRBJ2-1 for the parts outside the CDR3, the full variable domain is EAGVTQSPTHLIKTRGQQATLRCSPISGHTSVYWYQQALGLGLQFLLWYDEGEERNRGNFPPRFSGRQFPNYSSELNVNALELEDSALYLCASTMDFSYNEQFFGPGTRLTVL.

This clonotype was found once. The rearrangement joins TRBV20-1 to TRBJ2-1; D is undetermined. This CDR3 is built from 13 residues. The germline gives CDR1 DFQATT, CDR2 SNEGSKA (reference sequence). The V and J ends lost 5 bases and 2 bases respectively, with 10 bases between them. The CDR3 spells CSAVGFAYNEQFF. The CDR3 nucleotides read TGCAGTGCTGTGGGATTTGCCTACAATGAGCAGTTCTTC.

This clonotype has more than one count but fewer than ten. The rearrangement uses TRBV11-2 and TRBJ2-7; possibly TRBD1 for D (5 bases). This CDR3 is 13 amino acids long. Germline CDR1 reads SGHAT; CDR2 reads FQNNGV. V was cut by 3 bases and J by 5 bases, with 11 bases left in between. In DNA form, the CDR3 reads TGTGCCAGCAGCTTGAGGACAAAGGACGAGCAGTACTTC. Protein sequence: CASSLRTKDEQYF.

The chain is built from TRBV14 and TRBJ1-1; D is unclear. The germline CDR1 and CDR2 sequences are SGHDN and FVKESK. The CDR3 length is 16 residues. V lost 4 bases and J 0 bases, leaving 15 bases between the germline ends. The CDR3 nucleotides read TGTGCCAGCAGCCCCACCTTTCCTGGACTGAACACTGAAGCTTTCTTT. This sequence encodes CASSPTFPGLNTEAFF.

J is TRBJ1-3 and V is TRBV19; no clear D. The V end lost 8 bases, the J end lost 0 bases, and 5 bases lay between the germline ends. Germline lookup yields CDR1 LNHDA and CDR2 SQIVND (reference sequence). The CDR3 length is 12 residues. The CDR3 reads CASQSSGNTIYF. In DNA, the CDR3 is TGTGCCAGTCAAAGCTCTGGAAACACCATATATTTT.

This clonotype was counted only a few times. The chain combines TRBV20-1 with TRBJ2-5; the D gene is possibly TRBD1 (6 bases). This CDR3 spans 17 amino acids. V dropped 3 bases and J dropped 5 bases, with 25 bases sitting between them. Germline CDR1 DFQATT, CDR2 SNEGSKA (reference sequence). This CDR3 is CSASPFRAGVVHETQYF. CDR3 coding DNA: TGCAGTGCTAGCCCCTTCCGGGCAGGGGTTGTTCATGAGACCCAGTACTTC.

This sequence joins TRBV20-1 and TRBJ1-3; possible D gene TRBD1, 5 bases. Germline loops: CDR1 DFQATT, CDR2 SNEGSKA (reference sequence). The CDR3 is 14 residues long. V dropped 6 bases and J dropped 0 bases, with 12 bases sitting between them. CDR3 protein: CSALGVDSGNTIYF. The CDR3 DNA is TGCAGTGCCTTAGGGGTGGACTCTGGAAACACCATATATTTT.

This clonotype was counted between two and nine times. V usage is TRBV5-1 and J usage is TRBJ2-1, with TRBD2 matching 10 bases. CDR3 length equals 17 residues. J gave up 5 bases and V 3 bases, and 11 bases lay outside the gene matches. Germline loops: CDR1 SGHRS, CDR2 YFSETQ. The CDR3 nucleotides are TGCGCCAGCAGCTCGTGGTGGGCTAGCGGGAGCGACAATGAGCAGTTCTTC. Protein: CASSSWWASGSDNEQFF.

This clonotype was detected many times. The chain carries TRBV20-1 and TRBJ1-2, with TRBD1 matching 8 bases. J was trimmed by 4 bases and V by 1 base; bases with no gene match: 2. Looked up from germline, CDR1 is DFQATT and CDR2 is SNEGSKA (reference sequence). This CDR3 is 13 amino acids long. The CDR3 loop is CSARVTGGYGYTF. The CDR3 DNA follows: TGCAGTGCTAGAGTAACAGGGGGCTATGGCTACACCTTC.

This chain joins TRBV9 and TRBJ2-2, with a weak D call TRBD1 (5 bases). The CDR3 sequence is 16 residues long. V shed 4 bases and J shed 2 bases, with 15 bases lying between them. From germline, CDR1 is SGDLS and CDR2 YYNGEE. The CDR3 DNA reads TGTGCCAGCAGCCCAAGGGGTAGCCGAAACACCGGGGAGCTGTTTTTT. Its protein product is CASSPRGSRNTGELFF.

The CDR3 loop is CAWSDGQPGTDTQYF. The CDR3 DNA sequence: TGTGCCTGGAGTGACGGACAACCGGGCACAGATACGCAGTATTTT. The genes are TRBV30 and TRBJ2-3; D possibly corresponds to TRBD1 (5 bases). The CDR3 is 15 amino acids. V lost 1 base and J lost 1, with 12 bases in between. Germline V gene sequence: CDR1 GTSNPN, CDR2 SVGIG (reference sequence).